The rows below give T cell receptor beta chains drawn from one sample of a study of response to subunit inactivated influenza vaccine. Using its own MiXCR run on the RT-PCR reads, TCRdb lists one record per CDR3 protein. The sample has 650,000 to 700,000 distinct CDR3 sequences; around 14% are singletons. The sequencing used PBMCs from blood, collected about 11 days after vaccination. All receptors derive from a man between 45 and 60 years old who received an inactivated influenza vaccine. CDR3s include the opening cysteine and the closing phenylalanine or tryptophan. The D gene is left open where the match is weak. A row's size may be missing; if present it is once, few, many or a size class.

J: TRBJ2-7
D: NA
size: NA
V: TRBV5-1
CDR3: CASSGGIVYEQYF
DNA: TGCGCCAGCAGCGGGGGGATAGTTTACGAGCAGTACTTC

J: TRBJ2-7
D: NA
size: NA
V: TRBV6-8
CDR3: CASSPIAVSYEQYF
DNA: TGTGCCAGCAGTCCAATAGCGGTATCCTACGAGCAGTACTTC

J: TRBJ1-6
D: NA
size: many
V: TRBV12-3/TRBV12-4
CDR3: CASSLGSSLSPLHF
DNA: TGTGCCAGCAGTTTAGGCAGCTCCCTCTCACCCCTCCACTTT

J: TRBJ2-7
D: TRBD1
size: NA
V: TRBV19
CDR3: CASSSDRGTEQYF
DNA: TGTGCCAGTAGTAGCGACAGGGGAACAGAGCAGTACTTC

J: TRBJ2-7
D: TRBD2
size: many
V: TRBV12-3/TRBV12-4
CDR3: CASREAGFLYEQYF
DNA: TGTGCCAGCAGGGAAGCGGGGTTCCTCTACGAGCAGTACTTC

J: TRBJ2-3
D: NA
size: NA
V: TRBV20-1
CDR3: CSARPEWDPGQYF
DNA: TGCAGTGCTAGACCAGAGTGGGACCCGGGGCAGTATTTT

J: TRBJ2-7
D: TRBD2
size: NA
V: TRBV4-2
CDR3: CASSQRTSGRALYEQYF
DNA: TGTGCCAGCAGCCAACGGACTAGCGGGAGGGCCTTGTACGAGCAGTACTTC

J: TRBJ1-4
D: NA
size: NA
V: TRBV6-2/TRBV6-3
CDR3: CASSYFGGGNEKLFF
DNA: TGTGCCAGCAGTTACTTCGGCGGGGGTAATGAAAAACTGTTTTTT

J: TRBJ1-2
D: NA
size: NA
V: TRBV28
CDR3: CASSSGGRPYGYTF
DNA: TGTGCCAGCAGTTCGGGGGGGCGCCCCTATGGCTACACCTTC

J: TRBJ1-1
D: NA
size: few
V: TRBV10-2
CDR3: CASSPAWGRRGTEAFF
DNA: TGCGCCAGCAGCCCCGCCTGGGGACGAAGAGGGACTGAAGCTTTCTTT

J: TRBJ2-6
D: NA
size: NA
V: TRBV12-3/TRBV12-4
CDR3: CASSLRRDHSTGSGANVLTF
DNA: TGTGCCAGCAGTTTAAGACGCGATCACAGTACAGGCTCTGGGGCCAACGTCCTGACTTTC

J: TRBJ2-2
D: NA
size: NA
V: TRBV7-2
CDR3: CASSLDGRGRWELFF
DNA: TGTGCCAGCAGCTTAGACGGCAGGGGAAGGTGGGAGCTGTTTTTT

J: TRBJ2-1
D: TRBD1
size: many
V: TRBV12-3/TRBV12-4
CDR3: CASTEGAAYNEQFF
DNA: TGTGCCAGCACCGAGGGGGCAGCCTACAATGAGCAGTTCTTC

J: TRBJ1-2
D: TRBD1
size: few
V: TRBV5-1
CDR3: CASSLDEGTARF
DNA: TGCGCCAGCAGCTTGGATGAGGGGACAGCCCGCTTC

J: TRBJ1-1
D: NA
size: NA
V: TRBV5-1
CDR3: CASSLAGLDTEAFF
DNA: TGCGCCAGCAGCTTGGCTGGTTTGGACACTGAAGCTTTCTTT

J: TRBJ2-5
D: TRBD2
size: NA
V: TRBV12-3/TRBV12-4
CDR3: CASNPSGARGGTQYF
DNA: TGTGCCAGCAACCCTAGCGGGGCAAGGGGGGGGACCCAGTACTTC

J: TRBJ2-3
D: TRBD2
size: NA
V: TRBV29-1
CDR3: CSWGGSTDTQYF
DNA: TGCAGCTGGGGAGGGAGCACAGATACGCAGTATTTT